This TCR beta chain was identified during a study of T cell responses to AZD1222 COVID-19 vaccine. Looking at the study overall: Some second doses came at about 4 weeks and others at about 12 weeks; these were pooled. Findings of the study overall: At baseline, just a handful of AZD1222 recipients tested seropositive. Donors were largely white British and mainly female; clonal diversity was possibly underestimated. Repertoire collection took place solely once the T cell response had peaked.

CDR3 size: 18 residues. The V gene's germline CDR1 is LGHDT and CDR2 YNNKEL (reference sequence). Trimming pared 0 bases from V and 4 bases from J, leaving 19 bases between. The protocol was immunoSEQ multiplex PCR, while the TCRdb copy is restricted to in-frame clones and leaves out a portion. This sample has approximately 120,000 clones, with around 87% found just once. As regards this clone: Its target is unknown.

This clonotype originated in an adult in good health. Sample: peripheral blood, taken on day 0 of AZD1222 vaccination. The rearrangement joins TRBV3-1 (or the pseudogene TRBV3-2) to TRBJ2-1; D not certain. The CDR3 loop is CASSQELGGPGLYNEQFF. The CDR3 coding sequence is TGTGCCAGCAGCCAAGAGTTAGGTGGACCTGGCCTATACAATGAGCAGTTCTTC.